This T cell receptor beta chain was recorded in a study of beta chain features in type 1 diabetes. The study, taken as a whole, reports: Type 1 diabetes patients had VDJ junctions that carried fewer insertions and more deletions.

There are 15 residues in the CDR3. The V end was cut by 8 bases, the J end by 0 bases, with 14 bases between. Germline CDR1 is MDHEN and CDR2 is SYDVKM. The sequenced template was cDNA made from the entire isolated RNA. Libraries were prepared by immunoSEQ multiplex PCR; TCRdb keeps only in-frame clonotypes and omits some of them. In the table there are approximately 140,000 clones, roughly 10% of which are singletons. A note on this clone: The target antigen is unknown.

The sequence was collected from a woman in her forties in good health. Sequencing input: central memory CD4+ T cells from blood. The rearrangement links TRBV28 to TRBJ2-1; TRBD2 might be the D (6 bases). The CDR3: CASVSGRSSYNEQFF. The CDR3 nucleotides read TGTGCCAGCGTGAGTGGGAGGAGCTCCTACAATGAGCAGTTCTTC. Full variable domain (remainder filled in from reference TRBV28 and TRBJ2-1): DVKVTQSSRYLVKRTGEKVFLECVQDMDHENMFWYRQDPGLGLRLIYFSYDVKMKEKGDIPEGYSVSREKKERFSLILESASTNQTSMYLCASVSGRSSYNEQFFGPGTRLTVL.